This passage covers 20 T cell receptor beta chains from one sample sequenced in a study of CD8 T cells in Susac syndrome. Random hexamers served to reverse transcribe roughly 0.5 to 1 ug RNA. TCRdb reprocessed the immunoSEQ multiplex PCR reads via MiXCR and lists one record per CDR3 protein. The sample lists about 210,000 distinct CDR3 sequences, roughly 96% seen once, with 0.095% in the top ten. The sequenced material came from CD4+ T cells from PBMCs. The receptors were gathered from a human donor with multiple sclerosis.

This chain connects TRBV9 to TRBJ2-2; D might be TRBD1 or TRBD2, each matching 5 bases. Per germline, CDR1 SGDLS and CDR2 YYNGEE. This CDR3 has 15 residues. V was cut by 1 base and J by 6 bases, with 13 bases left in between. Here the CDR3 DNA reads TGTGCCAGCAGCGTACTGGGGGAATCGTCCGGGGAGCTGTTTTTT. Encoded protein: CASSVLGESSGELFF.

The V and J genes are TRBV29-1 and TRBJ1-1; D is ambiguous. Germline loops: CDR1 SQVTM, CDR2 ANQGSEA. V lost 4 bases and J lost 4, with 10 bases in between. The length of the CDR3 is 12 residues. Written as DNA, the CDR3 is TGCAGCGTTGGTGGGCCCGGCACTGAAGCTTTCTTT. It specifies CSVGGPGTEAFF.

The chain combines TRBV20-1 with TRBJ1-2; 9 bases agree with TRBD1. Losses at the gene ends were 6 bases for V and 8 bases for J; bases not matched to a gene: 13. The germline V gene has CDR1 DFQATT and CDR2 SNEGSKA (reference sequence). The CDR3 covers 14 residues. The CDR3 sequence is CSAKQGAIVLGYTF. As DNA, the CDR3 is TGCAGTGCAAAACAGGGGGCGATTGTATTGGGCTACACCTTC.

This rearrangement joins TRBV6-2 or TRBV6-3 to TRBJ2-7, with 13 bases aligning to TRBD2. This CDR3 contains 14 residues. Germline V gives CDR1 MNHEY, CDR2 SVGEGT. The junction had 10 bases not matched to a gene; V was cut back by 10 bases and J by 7 bases. The CDR3 reads CATMPGLAGVEQYF. In DNA form, the CDR3 reads TGTGCCACGATGCCTGGACTAGCGGGAGTGGAGCAGTACTTC.

The chain couples TRBV30 to TRBJ1-1; 7 nucleotides align to TRBD1. Germline V gene data show CDR1 as GTSNPN and CDR2 as SVGIG (reference sequence). V trimming: 0 bases; J trimming: 4 bases; junction bases outside the gene matches: 8. The CDR3 consists of 15 residues. The CDR3 DNA is TGTGCCTGGAGTGTACGAGGGGGCGCGAGCACTGAAGCTTTCTTT. This translates into CAWSVRGGASTEAFF.

This sequence joins TRBV2 and TRBJ1-4, with D tentatively TRBD1 (5 bases). The CDR3 runs to 16 residues. From germline, CDR1 is SNHLY and CDR2 FYNNEI. V was trimmed by 3 bases and J by 5 bases, leaving 16 bases between them. The CDR3 DNA sequence: TGTGCCAGCAGTGAGCAGGGACTCCCATCCAATGAAAAACTGTTTTTT. Encoded protein: CASSEQGLPSNEKLFF.

V usage is TRBV12-3 or TRBV12-4 and J usage is TRBJ1-2, with TRBD1 identical over 8 bases. The ends lost 3 bases at V and 4 bases at J; junction bases unmatched: 10. The CDR3 runs to 16 residues. DNA of the CDR3: TGTGCCAGCAGTTTCTCGTTGGACAGGGATTTCTATGGCTACACCTTC. Translated: CASSFSLDRDFYGYTF.

This rearrangement joins TRBV2 to TRBJ2-5; D is unclear. Trimming removed 10 bases at V and 5 bases at J, with 17 bases between. Germline CDR1 is SNHLY and CDR2 is FYNNEI. The CDR3 contains 13 residues. CDR3 sequence reads: CANPSSAKETQYF. The CDR3 region has the DNA TGTGCCAACCCGTCCTCGGCAAAGGAGACCCAGTACTTC.

J is TRBJ2-1 and V is TRBV27; D unresolved. There are 16 residues in the CDR3. The germline V and J ends were trimmed by 4 bases and 3 bases, with 16 bases remaining between them. CDR1 and CDR2 (germline): MNHEY, SMNVEV (reference sequence). The CDR3 is CASSSPTPPNYNEQFF. The DNA of the CDR3 is TGTGCCAGCAGTTCACCAACCCCCCCGAACTACAATGAGCAGTTCTTC.

The gene calls are TRBV7-2 and TRBJ2-7; 13 bases map to TRBD2. The CDR3 loop spans 16 amino acids. From germline, CDR1 is SGHTA and CDR2 FQGNSA. V dropped 2 bases and J dropped 6; count of bases not matched to a gene: 7. The CDR3 DNA sequence: TGTGCCAGCAGCTTATTAGGACTAGCGGGAGCCGGCGAGCAGTACTTC. Translating it yields CASSLLGLAGAGEQYF. Using reference TRBV7-2 and TRBJ2-7 for the parts outside the CDR3, the full variable domain is GAGVSQSPSNKVTEKGKDVELRCDPISGHTALYWYRQSLGQGLEFLIYFQGNSAPDKSGLPSDRFSAERTGGSVSTLTIQRTQQEDSAVYLCASSLLGLAGAGEQYFGPGTRLTVT.

This rearrangement joins TRBV12-3 or TRBV12-4 to TRBJ1-1; D is undetermined. The length of the CDR3 is 11 residues. V lost 10 bases to trimming and J lost 7 bases, with 13 bases between them. The CDR3 is CATTKAHEAFF. As DNA, the CDR3 is TGTGCCACCACAAAGGCTCATGAAGCTTTCTTT.

On this clonotype: Because the CDR3's place on the DNA is in doubt, the DNA is left out and the CDR3 is given as listed by TCRdb. The chain carries TRBV20-1 and TRBJ1-2. The CDR3 is 18 amino acids in total, end residues counted. The germline V gene has CDR1 DFQATT and CDR2 SNEGSKA (reference sequence). This CDR3 reads CSARVHTFGFSSNYGYTF.

The chain recombines TRBV3-1 with TRBJ1-2, with D possibly matching TRBD1 (6 bases). The germline V and J ends were trimmed by 4 bases and 7 bases, with 10 bases remaining between them. This CDR3 has 12 amino acids. Germline V lookup: CDR1 LGHDT, CDR2 YNNKEL (reference sequence). The CDR3 DNA is TGTGCCAGCAGCCTTCGGGGGCGTGGCTACACCTTC. Its protein is CASSLRGRGYTF.

The count of this clonotype is one. This sequence joins TRBV9 and TRBJ2-4; 7 bases line up with TRBD2. This CDR3 spans 13 amino acids. Trimming removed 3 bases from V and 8 bases from J; junction bases left unmatched: 5. Per germline, CDR1 SGDLS and CDR2 YYNGEE. For the CDR3, the DNA is TGTGCCAGCAGCGAGGCAGGGAGGGACATTCAGTACTTC. Encoded protein: CASSEAGRDIQYF. Based on the CDR3 plus reference TRBV9 and TRBJ2-4, the full variable domain is DSGVTQTPKHLITATGQRVTLRCSPRSGDLSVYWYQQSLDQGLQFLIQYYNGEERAKGNILERFSAQQFPDLHSELNLSSLELGDSALYFCASSEAGRDIQYFGAGTRLSVL.

The rearrangement links TRBV2 to TRBJ2-1, with D unclear. Trimming pared 6 bases from V and 6 bases from J, leaving 15 bases between. The germline V gene encodes CDR1 SNHLY and CDR2 FYNNEI. The CDR3 loop spans 14 amino acids. This chain's CDR3 is CASSTDAPGNEQFF. The CDR3 DNA follows: TGTGCCAGCAGCACGGACGCCCCGGGCAATGAGCAGTTCTTC.

This chain joins TRBV12-3 or TRBV12-4 and TRBJ1-6; weak D call: TRBD1 (6 bases). The CDR3 is 15 amino acids. Trimming cost V 2 bases and J 4 bases, with 9 bases left between them. The CDR3: CASSLRRGYNSPLHF. CDR3 in DNA: TGTGCCAGCAGTTTAAGGAGGGGGTATAATTCACCCCTCCACTTT.

The chain employs TRBV6-5 and TRBJ2-7, with TRBD1 as a possible D gene (5 bases). The CDR3 is made up of 13 amino acids. V lost 6 bases and J 1 base, leaving 10 bases between the germline ends. Germline V gene data show CDR1 as MNHEY and CDR2 as SVGAGI. CDR3 amino acids: CASSSRASYEQYF. The CDR3 nucleotides read TGTGCCAGCAGCTCCAGGGCTTCCTACGAGCAGTACTTC.

This CDR3 is CSSTGNVLGETQYF. The CDR3 nucleotides read TGCAGCTCGACAGGGAATGTATTAGGGGAGACCCAGTACTTC. The rearrangement links TRBV29-1 to TRBJ2-5, with 7 bases aligning to TRBD1. Trimming cost V 8 bases and J 5 bases; bases outside gene matches: 14. Per the germline V gene, CDR1 is SQVTM and CDR2 is ANQGSEA. The CDR3 covers 14 residues.

The table lists this clonotype with a few counts. The chain uses TRBV14 and TRBJ2-7; TRBD2 might be the D (6 bases). CDR3 length: 13 amino acids. V lost 0 bases to trimming and J lost 9 bases, with 12 bases between them. Germline CDR1 SGHDN, CDR2 FVKESK. The CDR3 sequence is CASSQDRGGRQYF. The CDR3 DNA sequence: TGTGCCAGCAGCCAAGATAGAGGAGGGCGGCAGTACTTC.

The rearrangement links TRBV20-1 to TRBJ1-4; possibly TRBD1 for D (5 bases). The V end lost 6 bases, the J end lost 5 bases, and 16 bases lay between the germline ends. The CDR3 is made up of 14 amino acids. Looked up from germline, CDR1 is DFQATT and CDR2 is SNEGSKA (reference sequence). The DNA of the CDR3 is TGCAGTGCGCCCCCAAGGGGTCCCAATGAAAAACTGTTTTTT. Amino acids: CSAPPRGPNEKLFF.